A selection of T cell receptor beta chains follows, all from one sample in a study of shared clonotypes between healthy human individuals. The protocol was immunoSEQ multiplex PCR, while the TCRdb copy is restricted to in-frame clones and leaves out a portion. The sample lists about 680,000 clones; 90% to 95% were seen once. Sequenced material: naive CD8+ T cells sorted from blood. The source is a young man in good health. Each CDR3 is given with its conserved first and last residue. The order of the fields is clone size, J gene, V gene, D gene, CDR3 protein, CDR3 DNA. A D gene is named only where the DNA matches it firmly. Part of the rows lack a size; the others show once, few, many or a class for expanded clones.

>few|TRBJ2-7|TRBV7-9|NA
CASSLDGSHYEQYF
TGTGCCAGCAGCTTAGACGGAAGCCACTACGAGCAGTACTTC
>NA|TRBJ1-5|TRBV10-3|NA
CATAPQAHQPQHF
TGTGCCACCGCACCCCAGGCACATCAGCCCCAGCATTTT
>NA|TRBJ1-1|TRBV11-3|NA
CASSLKGGMGSTEAFF
TGTGCCAGCAGCTTAAAAGGGGGTATGGGGAGCACTGAAGCTTTCTTT
>NA|TRBJ1-1|TRBV10-3|TRBD1
CAISEQGDSNTEAFF
TGTGCCATCAGTGAGCAGGGGGATTCAAACACTGAAGCTTTCTTT
>NA|TRBJ2-7|TRBV29-1|NA
CSVDGGRGSEAYEQYF
TGCAGCGTTGATGGGGGTAGGGGCAGCGAAGCCTACGAGCAGTACTTC
>NA|TRBJ1-4|TRBV11-2|TRBD1
CASSPRTGKDEKLFF
TGTGCCAGCAGCCCGCGGACAGGGAAGGATGAAAAACTGTTTTTT
>NA|TRBJ2-1|TRBV15|TRBD1
CATSIPGQPDNEQFF
TGTGCCACCAGCATTCCGGGACAGCCCGACAATGAGCAGTTCTTC
>NA|TRBJ2-7|TRBV7-3|NA
CASSPAPREVNEQYF
TGTGCCAGCAGCCCCGCCCCCAGGGAAGTAAACGAGCAGTACTTC
>NA|TRBJ2-3|TRBV9|NA
CASSVADLTDTQYF
TGTGCCAGCAGCGTAGCTGACCTCACAGATACGCAGTATTTT
>NA|TRBJ2-3|TRBV25-1|TRBD2
CASSQGLAALTDTQYF
TGTGCCAGCAGTCAAGGACTAGCGGCTCTCACAGATACGCAGTATTTT
>NA|TRBJ2-3|TRBV7-7|TRBD2
CASSPWTSGSTDTQYF
TGTGCCAGCAGCCCCTGGACTAGCGGCAGCACAGATACGCAGTATTTT
>NA|TRBJ2-1|TRBV10-3|NA
CAATGPSLGSNEQFF
TGTGCCGCCACCGGCCCCTCACTGGGCAGCAATGAGCAGTTCTTC
>NA|TRBJ2-2|TRBV7-9|NA
CASRQGGYTGELFF
TGTGCCAGCAGACAGGGTGGATACACCGGGGAGCTGTTTTTT
>NA|TRBJ2-7|TRBV27|NA
CASSLQDSYEQYF
TGTGCCAGCAGTTTACAGGATTCCTACGAGCAGTACTTC
>NA|TRBJ2-3|TRBV29-1|TRBD2
CSVGSGSPDTQYF
TGCAGCGTCGGTAGCGGGAGCCCAGATACGCAGTATTTT
>NA|TRBJ2-1|TRBV29-1|NA
CSAVTGGSYNEQFF
TGCAGCGCCGTCACCGGCGGCTCCTACAATGAGCAGTTCTTC
>NA|TRBJ1-5|TRBV6-6|NA
CASSLQGPNQPQHF
TGTGCCAGCTCACTTCAGGGCCCCAATCAGCCCCAGCATTTT